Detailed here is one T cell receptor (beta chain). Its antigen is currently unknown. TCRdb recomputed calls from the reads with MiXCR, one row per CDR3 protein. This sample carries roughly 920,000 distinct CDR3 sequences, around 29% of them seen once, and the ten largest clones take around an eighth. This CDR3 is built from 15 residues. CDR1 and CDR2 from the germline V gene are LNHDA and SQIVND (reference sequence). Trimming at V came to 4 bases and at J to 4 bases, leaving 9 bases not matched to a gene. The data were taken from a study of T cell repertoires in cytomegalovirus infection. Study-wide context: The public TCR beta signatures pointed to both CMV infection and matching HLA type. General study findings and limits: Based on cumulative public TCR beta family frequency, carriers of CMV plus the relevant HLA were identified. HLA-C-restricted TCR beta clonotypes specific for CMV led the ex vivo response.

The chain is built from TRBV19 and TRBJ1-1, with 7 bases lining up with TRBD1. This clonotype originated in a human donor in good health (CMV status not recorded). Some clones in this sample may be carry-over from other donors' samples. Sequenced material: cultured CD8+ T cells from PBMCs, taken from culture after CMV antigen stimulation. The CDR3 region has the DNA TGTGCCAGTAGTACCGGGACAGCTCCTGCCACTGAAGCTTTCTTT. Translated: CASSTGTAPATEAFF. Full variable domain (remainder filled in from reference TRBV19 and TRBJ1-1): DGGITQSPKYLFRKEGQNVTLSCEQNLNHDAMYWYRQDPGQGLRLIYYSQIVNDFQKGDIAEGYSVSREKKESFPLTVTSAQKNPTAFYLCASSTGTAPATEAFFGQGTRLTVV.